Presented here are 24 T cell receptor beta chains from one specimen sequenced in a study of cytomegalovirus exposure and HLA in healthy donors. In the PCR, 60 Vbeta and 13 Jbeta primers were used. Method: immunoSEQ multiplex PCR; TCRdb's copy keeps in-frame clones and lacks some. The sample has around 250,000 clones, roughly four fifths seen once. Sequenced material: PBMCs. The source of these receptors is a woman aged 60-75 years in good health and CMV-seropositive.

The chain carries TRBV5-4 and TRBJ2-5; 10 bases line up with TRBD2. V gave up 1 base and J gave up 1 base; unmatched junction bases: 1. The CDR3 totals 15 residues. Per germline, CDR1 SGHNT and CDR2 YYREEE (reference sequence). The CDR3 DNA reads as TGTGCCAGCAGCTTGCGACTAGCGGGCCAAGAGACCCAGTACTTC. Its protein is CASSLRLAGQETQYF.

V and J are TRBV5-1 and TRBJ2-3, with TRBD2 as a possible D gene (5 bases). Germline CDR1 and CDR2: SGHRS and YFSETQ. V lost 0 bases and J lost 0, with 8 bases in between. This CDR3 is built from 15 residues. The CDR3 is CASSLDGISTDTQYF. As DNA, the CDR3 is TGCGCCAGCAGCTTGGACGGGATTAGCACAGATACGCAGTATTTT.

This sequence joins TRBV7-3 and TRBJ1-3, with D maybe TRBD1 (6 bases). The CDR3 has 14 amino acids. Germline V lookup: CDR1 SGHTA, CDR2 FQGTGA. V dropped 5 bases and J dropped 0 bases, with 8 bases sitting between them. In nucleotides, the CDR3 is TGTGCCAGCAGCCCACAGGGCTCTGGAAACACCATATATTTT. Protein: CASSPQGSGNTIYF.

V usage is TRBV27 and J usage is TRBJ2-1, with TRBD1 matching over 7 bases. CDR1 and CDR2 (germline): MNHEY, SMNVEV (reference sequence). After removal of 5 bases from V and 0 bases from J, the junction contained 4 bases not matched to a gene. This CDR3 is 15 amino acids long. DNA for the CDR3: TGTGCCAGCAGTGCTGGGACAGCCTCCTACAATGAGCAGTTCTTC. Protein: CASSAGTASYNEQFF.

V gene TRBV5-1 combines with J gene TRBJ2-3; 7 bases map to TRBD2. Losses at the gene ends were 7 bases for V and 2 bases for J; bases not matched to a gene: 13. CDR1 SGHRS and CDR2 YFSETQ come from the germline V gene. This CDR3 region has 16 residues. This CDR3 is CASGGESSQYTDTQYF. CDR3 DNA sequence: TGCGCCAGCGGGGGGGAATCAAGCCAATACACAGATACGCAGTATTTT.

J is TRBJ1-3 and V is TRBV4-2, with a possible D match to TRBD1 (5 bases). The CDR3 runs 15 residues. V gave up 1 base and J gave up 2 bases, with 9 bases separating them. CDR1 LGHNA and CDR2 YNFKEQ come from the germline V gene. CDR3 loop: CASSQVQGTGNTIYF. In DNA, the CDR3 is TGTGCCAGCAGCCAAGTCCAGGGAACTGGAAACACCATATATTTT.

The chain links TRBV6-6 to TRBJ2-7; 7 bases align to TRBD2. This CDR3 region has 14 residues. CDR1 is MNHNY, CDR2 SVGAGI, per germline (reference sequence). With 0 bases clipped from V and 3 bases from J, the junction kept 2 bases outside the gene matches. CDR3 residues: CASSYSRDYYEQYF. In DNA form, the CDR3 reads TGTGCCAGCAGTTACTCCAGGGACTACTACGAGCAGTACTTC.

The V gene is TRBV5-1, the J gene TRBJ2-2; 13 positions match TRBD2. J lost 1 base, V lost 0 bases, and 3 bases had no gene match. Germline V gives CDR1 SGHRS, CDR2 YFSETQ. The CDR3 length is 18 residues. The CDR3 DNA follows: TGCGCCAGCAGCTTGGAACTAGCGGGAGGGATGAACACCGGGGAGCTGTTTTTT. Encoded protein: CASSLELAGGMNTGELFF.

This rearrangement joins TRBV29-1 to TRBJ1-2, with D perhaps TRBD1 (5 bases). V was shortened by 4 bases and J by 4 bases, with 10 bases between the two germline ends. Germline CDR1 reads SQVTM; CDR2 reads ANQGSEA. This CDR3 comprises 12 residues. CDR3 bases: TGCAGCGTTGGTGGCGACAGCTATGGCTACACCTTC. Its protein is CSVGGDSYGYTF. The full variable domain, in which reference TRBV29-1 and TRBJ1-2 provide the parts outside the CDR3, is SAVISQKPSRDICQRGTSLTIQCQVDSQVTMMFWYRQQPGQSLTLIATANQGSEATYESGFVIDKFPISRPNLTFSTLTVSNMSPEDSSIYLCSVGGDSYGYTFGSGTRLTVV.

The chain uses TRBV21-1 and TRBJ1-2. TRBV21-1 is flagged as a pseudogene. There are 18 residues in the CDR3. CDR3 region: CASSKNGRRPEPSYGYTF. The CDR3 nucleotides read TGTGCCAGCAGCAAAAACGGGAGACGCCCGGAACCCTCCTATGGCTACACCTTC.

J is TRBJ2-7 and V is TRBV28; D gene ambiguous. With 2 bases removed from V and 2 bases from J, the gap between germline ends came to 7 bases. Germline V lookup: CDR1 MDHEN, CDR2 SYDVKM. The CDR3 extends over 13 amino acids. CDR3 in DNA: TGTGCCAGCAGTTTACCAGGTCCCTACGAGCAGTACTTC. It yields the protein CASSLPGPYEQYF.

The genes are TRBV6-5 and TRBJ2-5; 9 bases fit TRBD2. The trim removed 2 bases at V and 4 bases at J, leaving 8 bases unmatched. The CDR3 loop spans 16 amino acids. Germline CDR1 and CDR2: MNHEY and SVGAGI. CDR3 in amino acids: CASSYPGTSSPETQYF. CDR3 nucleotides: TGTGCCAGCAGTTACCCAGGGACTAGCAGTCCAGAGACCCAGTACTTC.

The chain uses TRBV7-9 and TRBJ1-2; 12 bases are shared with TRBD1. This CDR3 comprises 16 residues. The trim removed 5 bases at V and 4 bases at J, leaving 8 bases unmatched. Germline V gene data show CDR1 as SEHNR and CDR2 as FQNEAQ (reference sequence). CDR3 residues: CASSAAGTGGFYGYTF. The DNA of the CDR3 is TGTGCCAGCAGCGCCGCAGGGACAGGGGGCTTCTATGGCTACACCTTC.

The rearrangement links TRBV5-6 to TRBJ2-6; tentatively, D is TRBD1 (5 bases). Germline CDR1 reads SGHDT; CDR2 reads YYEEEE. The V end was cut by 8 bases, the J end by 0 bases, with 15 bases between. CDR3 size: 16 residues. CDR3 nucleotides: TGTGCCAGTAGTAGAGACAGCCCCTCTGGGGCCAACGTCCTGACTTTC. It is translated as CASSRDSPSGANVLTF.

This chain joins TRBV5-1 and TRBJ2-7; 7 nucleotides line up with TRBD2. The CDR3 spans 16 residues. CDR1 is SGHRS and CDR2 is YFSETQ in the germline V gene. V was pared by 0 bases and J by 2 bases, with 8 bases of the junction left unmatched. As DNA, the CDR3 is TGCGCCAGCAGCTTGGAGGGGCTAGCGGCGCCCTACGAGCAGTACTTC. Residues: CASSLEGLAAPYEQYF.

CDR3 nucleotide sequence: TGTGCCAGCGCCCAACTAGTCGAGCAGTACTTC. Translated: CASAQLVEQYF. This chain joins TRBV2 and TRBJ2-7; tentative D call: TRBD2 (5 bases). This CDR3 contains 11 residues. Trimming stripped 8 bases from V and 6 bases from J, with 11 bases between. From germline, CDR1 is SNHLY and CDR2 FYNNEI.

The rearrangement links TRBV5-4 to TRBJ2-7, with 7 bases fitting TRBD1. The length of the CDR3 is 15 residues. V was clipped by 2 bases and J by 0 bases; unmatched bases: 5. Germline V gives CDR1 SGHNT, CDR2 YYREEE (reference sequence). This chain's CDR3 is CASSLGGALSYEQYF. CDR3 DNA sequence: TGTGCCAGCAGCTTAGGGGGCGCCCTCTCCTACGAGCAGTACTTC.

The chain is built from TRBV28 and TRBJ2-4, with 11 bases matching TRBD1. J was trimmed by 0 bases and V by 4 bases; bases with no gene match: 5. This CDR3 is built from 17 residues. Germline V gene data show CDR1 as MDHEN and CDR2 as SYDVKM. CDR3 bases: TGTGCCAGCAGTTCGGGACAGGGGGACCTAGCCAAAAACATTCAGTACTTC. Translation gives CASSSGQGDLAKNIQYF.

This chain uses TRBV7-3 with TRBJ2-4; 7 nucleotides align to TRBD2. Germline assignment: CDR1 SGHTA and CDR2 FQGTGA. The CDR3 is 18 amino acids. V gave up 1 base and J gave up 3 bases; unmatched junction bases: 12. CDR3 in DNA: TGTGCCAGCAGCTTAAGGGGTGGCGGGAGTAAAGTCAAAAACATTCAGTACTTC. Translating it yields CASSLRGGGSKVKNIQYF.

The chain links TRBV29-1 to TRBJ2-5, with a tentative D call TRBD2 (5 bases). The DNA end lines up better with TRBJ2-7; the J call may be wrong. CDR1 SQVTM and CDR2 ANQGSEA come from the germline V gene. The CDR3 spans 15 residues. In DNA form, the CDR3 reads TGCAGCGTTGACCAATCGAGGCCGGGGTCCTACGAGCAGTACTTC. As protein: CSVDQSRPGSYEQYF.

This clone has just one count. The V call is TRBV29-1, the J call TRBJ2-3; D not certain. The V gene lost 7 bases and the J gene lost 1 base, with 9 bases spanning the gap. Germline CDR1 is SQVTM and CDR2 is ANQGSEA. The CDR3 covers 12 residues. The CDR3 sequence: CSASVGTDTQYF. The CDR3 DNA sequence: TGCAGCGCCTCGGTGGGCACAGATACGCAGTATTTT.

V usage is TRBV5-6 and J usage is TRBJ1-2, with D maybe TRBD1 (5 bases). Between the trimmed V and J ends, which lost 2 bases and 6 bases, there was a span of 8 bases. In germline, CDR1 is SGHDT, CDR2 YYEEEE. The CDR3 consists of 12 residues. The CDR3 here is CASSFGGDGYTF. CDR3 sequence (DNA): TGTGCCAGCAGCTTCGGAGGGGATGGCTACACCTTC.

The rearrangement uses TRBV2 and TRBJ1-2, with D unclear. Germline lookup yields CDR1 SNHLY and CDR2 FYNNEI. The V and J ends lost 4 bases and 1 base respectively, with 10 bases between them. The CDR3 length is 14 residues. CDR3 bases: TGTGCCAGCAGTGCGAGGGAGGGTAACTATGGCTACACCTTC. Translated: CASSAREGNYGYTF.

The V and J genes are TRBV9 and TRBJ2-1, with D possibly TRBD2 on 5 matching bases. The V end lost 0 bases, the J end lost 10 bases, and 11 bases lay between the germline ends. The germline V gene has CDR1 SGDLS and CDR2 YYNGEE. This CDR3 region has 13 residues. CDR3 coding DNA: TGTGCCAGCAGCGTAGTCGCAGAGGGCGAGCAGTTCTTC. Protein product: CASSVVAEGEQFF.